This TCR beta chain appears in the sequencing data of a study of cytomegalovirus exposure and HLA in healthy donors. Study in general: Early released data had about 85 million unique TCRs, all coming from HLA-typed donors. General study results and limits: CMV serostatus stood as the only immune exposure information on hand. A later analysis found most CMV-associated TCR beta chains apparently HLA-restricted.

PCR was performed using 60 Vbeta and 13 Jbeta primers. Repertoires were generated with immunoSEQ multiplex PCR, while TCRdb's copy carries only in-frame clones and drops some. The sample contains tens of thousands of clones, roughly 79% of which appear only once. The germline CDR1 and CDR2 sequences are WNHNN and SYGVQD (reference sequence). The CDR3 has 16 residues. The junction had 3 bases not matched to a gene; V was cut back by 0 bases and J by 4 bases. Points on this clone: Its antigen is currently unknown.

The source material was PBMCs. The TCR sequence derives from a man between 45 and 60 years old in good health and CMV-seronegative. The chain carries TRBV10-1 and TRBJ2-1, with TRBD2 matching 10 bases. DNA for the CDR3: TGCGCCAGCAGTGAGTCGACTAGCGGGTATTACAATGAGCAGTTCTTC. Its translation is CASSESTSGYYNEQFF.